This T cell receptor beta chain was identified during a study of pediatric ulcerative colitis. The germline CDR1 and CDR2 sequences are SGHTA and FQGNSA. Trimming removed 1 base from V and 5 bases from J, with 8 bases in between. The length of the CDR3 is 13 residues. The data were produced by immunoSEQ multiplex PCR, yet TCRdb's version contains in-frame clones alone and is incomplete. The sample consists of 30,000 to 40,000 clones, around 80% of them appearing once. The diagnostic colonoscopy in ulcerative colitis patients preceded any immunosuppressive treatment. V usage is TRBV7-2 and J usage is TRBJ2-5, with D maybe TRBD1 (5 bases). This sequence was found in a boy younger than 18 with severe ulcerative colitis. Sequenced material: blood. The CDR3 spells CASSLDRPETQYF. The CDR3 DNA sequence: TGTGCCAGCAGCTTAGACAGGCCGGAGACCCAGTACTTC.